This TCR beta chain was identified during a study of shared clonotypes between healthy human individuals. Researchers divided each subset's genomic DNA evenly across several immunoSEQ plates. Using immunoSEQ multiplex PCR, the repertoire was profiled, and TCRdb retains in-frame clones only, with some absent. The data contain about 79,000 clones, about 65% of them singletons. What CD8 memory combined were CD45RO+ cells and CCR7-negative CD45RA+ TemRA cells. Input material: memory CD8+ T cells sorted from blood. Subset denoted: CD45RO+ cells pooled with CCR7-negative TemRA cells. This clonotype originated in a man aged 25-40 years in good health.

CDR3 nucleotide sequence: TGCGCCAGCAGCGCCCCAGGGTTTTACGAGCAGTACTTC. Its translation is CASSAPGFYEQYF. V is TRBV4-1 and J is TRBJ2-7, with D possibly matching TRBD1 (5 bases). The CDR3 covers 13 residues. Trimming pared 5 bases from V and 4 bases from J, leaving 12 bases between. CDR1 and CDR2 (germline): MGHRA, YSYEKL.